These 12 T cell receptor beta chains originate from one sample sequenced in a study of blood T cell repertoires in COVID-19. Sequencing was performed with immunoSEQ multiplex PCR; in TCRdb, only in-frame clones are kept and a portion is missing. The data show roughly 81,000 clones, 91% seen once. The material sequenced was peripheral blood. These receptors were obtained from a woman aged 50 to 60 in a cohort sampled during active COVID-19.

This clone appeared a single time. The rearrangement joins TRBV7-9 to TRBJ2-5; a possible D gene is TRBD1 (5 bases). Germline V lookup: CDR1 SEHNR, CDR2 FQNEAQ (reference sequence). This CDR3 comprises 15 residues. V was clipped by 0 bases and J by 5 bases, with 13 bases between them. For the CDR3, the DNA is TGTGCCAGCAGCTTAGCGAGAGCAGGGCGGGAGACCCAGTACTTC. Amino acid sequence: CASSLARAGRETQYF.

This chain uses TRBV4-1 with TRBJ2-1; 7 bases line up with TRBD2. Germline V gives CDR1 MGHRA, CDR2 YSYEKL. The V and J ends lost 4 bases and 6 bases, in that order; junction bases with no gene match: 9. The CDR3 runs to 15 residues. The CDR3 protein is CASSPPRLAFNEQFF. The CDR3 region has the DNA TGCGCCAGCAGCCCCCCCCGACTAGCCTTCAATGAGCAGTTCTTC.

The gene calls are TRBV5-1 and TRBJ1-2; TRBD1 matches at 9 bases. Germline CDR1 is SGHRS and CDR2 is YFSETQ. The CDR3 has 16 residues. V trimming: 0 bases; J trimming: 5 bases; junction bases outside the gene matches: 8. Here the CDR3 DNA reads TGCGCCAGCAGCTTGGGCCAACAGGGGGCGAGATATGGCTACACCTTC. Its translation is CASSLGQQGARYGYTF.

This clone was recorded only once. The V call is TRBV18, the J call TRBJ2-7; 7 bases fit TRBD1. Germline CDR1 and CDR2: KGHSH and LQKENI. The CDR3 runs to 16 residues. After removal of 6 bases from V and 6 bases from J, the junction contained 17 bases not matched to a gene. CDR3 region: CASSLSQGRLPPEQYF. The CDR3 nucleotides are TGTGCCAGCTCGCTCTCACAGGGGAGACTTCCTCCCGAGCAGTACTTC.

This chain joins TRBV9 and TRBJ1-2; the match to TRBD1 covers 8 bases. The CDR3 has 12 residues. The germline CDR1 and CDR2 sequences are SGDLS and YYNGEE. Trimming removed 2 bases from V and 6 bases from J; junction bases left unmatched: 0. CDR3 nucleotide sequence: TGTGCCAGCAGCGTGGACAGGGATGGCTACACCTTC. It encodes CASSVDRDGYTF. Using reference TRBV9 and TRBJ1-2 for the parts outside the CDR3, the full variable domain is DSGVTQTPKHLITATGQRVTLRCSPRSGDLSVYWYQQSLDQGLQFLIQYYNGEERAKGNILERFSAQQFPDLHSELNLSSLELGDSALYFCASSVDRDGYTFGSGTRLTVV.

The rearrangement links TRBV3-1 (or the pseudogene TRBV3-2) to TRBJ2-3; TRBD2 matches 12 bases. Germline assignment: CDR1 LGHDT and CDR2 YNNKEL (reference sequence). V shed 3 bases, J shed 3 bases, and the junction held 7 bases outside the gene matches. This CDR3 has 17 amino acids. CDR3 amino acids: CASSQDLAGGPTDTQYF. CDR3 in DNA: TGTGCCAGCAGCCAGGACCTAGCGGGAGGGCCGACAGATACGCAGTATTTT.

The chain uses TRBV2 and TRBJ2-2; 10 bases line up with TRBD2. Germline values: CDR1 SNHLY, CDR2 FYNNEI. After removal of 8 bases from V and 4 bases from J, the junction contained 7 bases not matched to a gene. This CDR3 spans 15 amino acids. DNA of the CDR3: TGTGCCAGCGGCAAGGGACTAGCGATCACCGGGGAGCTGTTTTTT. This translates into CASGKGLAITGELFF. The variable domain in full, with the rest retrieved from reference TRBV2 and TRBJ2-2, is EPEVTQTPSHQVTQMGQEVILRCVPISNHLYFYWYRQILGQKVEFLVSFYNNEISEKSEIFDDQFSVERPDGSNFTLKIRSTKLEDSAMYFCASGKGLAITGELFFGEGSRLTVL.

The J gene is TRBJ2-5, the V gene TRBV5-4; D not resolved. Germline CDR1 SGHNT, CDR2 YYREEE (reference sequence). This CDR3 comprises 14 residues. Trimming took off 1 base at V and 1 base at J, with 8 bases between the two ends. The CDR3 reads CASSLSPGQETQYF. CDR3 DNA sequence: TGTGCCAGCAGCTTGAGCCCGGGCCAAGAGACCCAGTACTTC. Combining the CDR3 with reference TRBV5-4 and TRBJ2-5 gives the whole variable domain ETGVTQSPTHLIKTRGQQVTLRCSSQSGHNTVSWYQQALGQGPQFIFQYYREEENGRGNFPPRFSGLQFPNYSSELNVNALELDDSALYLCASSLSPGQETQYFGPGTRLLVL.

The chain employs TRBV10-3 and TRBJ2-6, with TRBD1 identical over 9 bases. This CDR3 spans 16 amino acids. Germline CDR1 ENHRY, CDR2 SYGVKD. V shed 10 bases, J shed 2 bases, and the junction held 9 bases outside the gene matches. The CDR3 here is CATSGQGLTGANVLTF. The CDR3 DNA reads TGTGCCACTTCCGGACAGGGGCTAACTGGGGCCAACGTCCTGACTTTC.

Here the CDR3 reads CASSLSRTSGNTDTQYF. The CDR3 coding sequence is TGTGCCAGCAGCTTATCCCGGACTAGCGGAAACACAGATACGCAGTATTTT. The V and J genes are TRBV7-3 and TRBJ2-3, with 10 bases identical to TRBD2. This CDR3 has 17 amino acids. Germline-derived CDR1 and CDR2 are SGHTA and FQGTGA. The V and J ends lost 2 bases and 2 bases, in that order; junction bases with no gene match: 7.

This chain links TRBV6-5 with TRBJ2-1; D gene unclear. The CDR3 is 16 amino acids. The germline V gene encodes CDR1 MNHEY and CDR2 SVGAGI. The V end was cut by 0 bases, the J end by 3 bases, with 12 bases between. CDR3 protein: CASSYSTAAYYNEQFF. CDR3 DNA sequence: TGTGCCAGCAGTTACTCAACCGCCGCCTACTACAATGAGCAGTTCTTC.

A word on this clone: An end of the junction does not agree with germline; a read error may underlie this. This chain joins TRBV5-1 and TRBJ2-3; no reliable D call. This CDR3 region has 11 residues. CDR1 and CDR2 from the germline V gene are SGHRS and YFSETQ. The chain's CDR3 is CASNLGGTQYF. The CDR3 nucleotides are TGCGCCAGCAACTTGGGCGGTACGCAGTATTTT.